The 24 T cell receptor beta chains presented below share a single source sample, sequenced in a study of blood T cell repertoires in COVID-19. Profiled with immunoSEQ multiplex PCR; TCRdb holds only in-frame clones, not every one. The table has around 120,000 clones, approximately 90% seen once. Sequencing was done on a sample of peripheral blood. All receptors come from a man between 45 and 60 years old with acute or convalescent COVID-19.

The chain employs TRBV24-1 and TRBJ2-7; TRBD1 aligns across 9 bases. This CDR3 comprises 15 residues. CDR1 and CDR2 from the germline V gene are KGHDR and SFDVKD. Trimming took 3 bases from V and 6 from J; bases not matched to a gene: 8. The CDR3, as DNA: TGTGCCACCAGTGATCCAGCCGGGACAGGGACCGAGCAGTACTTC. Encoded protein: CATSDPAGTGTEQYF.

The rearrangement uses TRBV19 and TRBJ2-5; 8 bases fit TRBD2. CDR1 is LNHDA and CDR2 is SQIVND in the germline V gene (reference sequence). The CDR3 has 17 amino acids. V trimming: 0 bases; J trimming: 4 bases; junction bases outside the gene matches: 10. CDR3 residues: CASSIDLSAAGGETQYF. For the CDR3, the DNA is TGTGCCAGTAGTATAGATCTATCGGCGGCGGGGGGAGAGACCCAGTACTTC.

The chain employs TRBV2 and TRBJ1-2; 8 bases fit TRBD1. The CDR3 length is 15 residues. V trimming: 8 bases; J trimming: 4 bases; junction bases outside the gene matches: 12. The germline gives CDR1 SNHLY, CDR2 FYNNEI. CDR3 sequence: CASVLGTGDLYGYTF. CDR3 in DNA: TGTGCCAGCGTCCTCGGGACAGGAGACCTCTATGGCTACACCTTC.

The chain joins TRBV7-9 to TRBJ2-5; 7 nucleotides match TRBD1. Germline CDR1 reads SEHNR; CDR2 reads FQNEAQ (reference sequence). This CDR3 region has 14 residues. J gave up 1 base and V 8 bases, and 7 bases lay outside the gene matches. CDR3 in amino acids: CASRTGTAQETQYF. DNA for the CDR3: TGTGCCAGCCGCACCGGGACAGCCCAAGAGACCCAGTACTTC.

This clone was picked up a small number of times. V usage is TRBV7-6 and J usage is TRBJ2-1, with 10 bases matching TRBD2. The trim removed 2 bases at V and 4 bases at J, leaving 2 bases unmatched. The CDR3 is 15 residues long. The germline V gene encodes CDR1 SGHVS and CDR2 FNYEAQ. The CDR3 nucleotides are TGTGCCAGCAGCTTACAGACTAGCGGGTACAATGAGCAGTTCTTC. Encoded protein: CASSLQTSGYNEQFF. The whole variable domain, filled in from reference TRBV7-6 and TRBJ2-1, reads GAGVSQSPRYKVTKRGQDVALRCDPISGHVSLYWYRQALGQGPEFLTYFNYEAQQDKSGLPNDRFSAERPEGSISTLTIQRTEQRDSAMYRCASSLQTSGYNEQFFGPGTRLTVL.

The rearrangement joins TRBV5-1 to TRBJ1-2; 8 bases map to TRBD1. The CDR3 runs to 18 residues. CDR1 and CDR2 (germline): SGHRS, YFSETQ. V shed 6 bases, J shed 5 bases, and the junction held 21 bases outside the gene matches. The CDR3 nucleotides read TGCGCCAGCACTCCCCGACCCGTCCAGGGGGCGGGACGGTATGGCTACACCTTC. It translates to CASTPRPVQGAGRYGYTF. The full variable domain, in which reference TRBV5-1 and TRBJ1-2 provide the parts outside the CDR3, is KAGVTQTPRYLIKTRGQQVTLSCSPISGHRSVSWYQQTPGQGLQFLFEYFSETQRNKGNFPGRFSGRQFSNSRSEMNVSTLELGDSALYLCASTPRPVQGAGRYGYTFGSGTRLTVV.

The chain combines TRBV3-1 (or the pseudogene TRBV3-2) with TRBJ1-2; D possibly corresponds to TRBD1 (5 bases). Per germline, CDR1 LGHDT and CDR2 YNNKEL (reference sequence). Trimming removed 11 bases from V and 3 bases from J, with 13 bases in between. This CDR3 region has 12 residues. The CDR3 DNA is TGTGCCGCCGGCGACAGCCACTATGGCTACACCTTC. The encoded protein is CAAGDSHYGYTF.

This chain joins TRBV11-2 and TRBJ1-6, with 8 positions matching TRBD1. The CDR3 contains 15 residues. Trimming cost V 4 bases and J 8 bases; bases outside gene matches: 7. Germline CDR1 reads SGHAT; CDR2 reads FQNNGV. For the CDR3, the DNA is TGTGCCAGCAGCTCTAGACAGGGGTGGCATTCACCCCTCCACTTT. Translation: CASSSRQGWHSPLHF.

The table lists this clone with a count of one. This chain uses TRBV7-9 with TRBJ2-7; 7 bases line up with TRBD2. The CDR3 is 14 amino acids. The V segment lost 3 bases and the J segment 6 bases; nucleotides outside the gene matches: 8. From germline, CDR1 is SEHNR and CDR2 FQNEAQ (reference sequence). CDR3 protein: CASSLAGAFSEQYF. CDR3 bases: TGTGCCAGCAGCTTGGCGGGAGCTTTTTCCGAGCAGTACTTC.

The chain links TRBV7-2 to TRBJ2-7; 13 bases line up with TRBD2. CDR1 is SGHTA and CDR2 is FQGNSA in the germline V gene. CDR3 size: 16 residues. V shed 2 bases and J 5 bases; nucleotides not matched to a gene: 6. CDR3 in amino acids: CASSLTGTSGTHEQYF. The CDR3 nucleotides are TGTGCCAGCAGCTTAACTGGGACTAGCGGGACCCACGAGCAGTACTTC.

The chain joins TRBV30 to TRBJ2-7, with 12 bases matching TRBD2. The CDR3 length is 15 residues. In germline, CDR1 is GTSNPN, CDR2 SVGIG (reference sequence). The V gene end was trimmed by 1 base and the J gene end by 5 bases; junction bases not matched to a gene: 6. The CDR3 nucleotides read TGTGCCTGGAGTGGACTAGCGGGAGTTACCAACGAGCAGTACTTC. Translating it yields CAWSGLAGVTNEQYF.

The chain recombines TRBV7-9 with TRBJ1-1, with 7 bases aligning to TRBD1. Germline trimming cut 1 base from V and 10 bases from J; bases unmatched to any gene: 9. Per germline, CDR1 SEHNR and CDR2 FQNEAQ (reference sequence). This CDR3 spans 14 amino acids. CDR3 loop: CASSLDSETGLAFF. CDR3 sequence (DNA): TGTGCCAGCAGCTTAGATAGCGAGACAGGGCTAGCTTTCTTT.

The chain carries TRBV7-2 and TRBJ2-7; 13 nucleotides align to TRBD2. The ends lost 0 bases at V and 5 bases at J; junction bases unmatched: 10. The CDR3 sequence is 18 residues long. The germline gives CDR1 SGHTA, CDR2 FQGNSA. CDR3 sequence reads: CASSLAPGLAGAVDEQYF. The CDR3 DNA reads TGTGCCAGCAGCTTAGCTCCCGGACTAGCGGGAGCGGTCGACGAGCAGTACTTC.

This clone was picked up a small number of times. The chain has TRBV14 and TRBJ1-2; D is undetermined. Trimming shortened V by 4 bases and J by 7 bases, and 13 bases separated the two germline ends. Germline V gives CDR1 SGHDN, CDR2 FVKESK. The CDR3 has 13 residues. In nucleotides, the CDR3 is TGTGCCAGCAGCCGGGTCGAGCGGAGTGGCTACACCTTC. Translating it yields CASSRVERSGYTF.

The chain employs TRBV12-5 and TRBJ1-6; 9 bases fit TRBD1. V was pared by 4 bases and J by 7 bases, with 8 bases of the junction left unmatched. Germline V gene lookup returns CDR1 LGHNT and CDR2 FRNRAP. CDR3 length: 16 amino acids. The CDR3 spells CASGYMLGTGNSPLHF. The CDR3 DNA reads TGTGCTAGTGGTTACATGTTGGGGACAGGGAATTCACCCCTCCACTTT.

The genes are TRBV6-5 and TRBJ2-7, with a tentative D call TRBD1 (5 bases). Trimming shortened V by 5 bases and J by 2 bases, and 16 bases separated the two germline ends. Germline CDR1 is MNHEY and CDR2 is SVGAGI. This CDR3 has 15 residues. The CDR3 nucleotides are TGTGCCAGCAGTCCCTCGGCAGGGTACCCCTACGAGCAGTACTTC. Encoded protein: CASSPSAGYPYEQYF.

The chain recombines TRBV5-1 with TRBJ2-5, with D unresolved. The CDR3 is made up of 14 amino acids. The germline gives CDR1 SGHRS, CDR2 YFSETQ. Between the trimmed V and J ends, which lost 1 base and 1 base, there was a span of 8 bases. CDR3 amino acids: CASSLSQSQETQYF. DNA of the CDR3: TGCGCCAGCAGCTTGTCGCAGTCCCAAGAGACCCAGTACTTC.

The gene calls are TRBV11-3 and TRBJ2-1, with a weak D call TRBD1 (6 bases). The CDR3 runs to 14 residues. Germline V gene data show CDR1 as SGHNT and CDR2 as YENEEA. V dropped 5 bases and J dropped 4 bases, with 12 bases sitting between them. CDR3: CASSPRTVYNEQFF. CDR3 nucleotides: TGTGCCAGCAGCCCCAGGACAGTTTACAATGAGCAGTTCTTC.

This chain links TRBV7-2 with TRBJ2-5; D is ambiguous. The V gene's germline CDR1 is SGHTA and CDR2 FQGNSA. CDR3 length: 14 amino acids. V lost 0 bases and J lost 3, with 8 bases in between. DNA of the CDR3: TGTGCCAGCAGCTTAGCGTCCACTGAAGAGACCCAGTACTTC. Residues: CASSLASTEETQYF.

This clone was picked up one time. The rearrangement joins TRBV7-9 to TRBJ1-1; D uncertain. Between the trimmed V and J ends, which lost 5 bases and 0 bases, there was a span of 19 bases. The CDR3 covers 17 residues. The V gene's germline CDR1 is SEHNR and CDR2 FQNEAQ (reference sequence). CDR3 region: CASSDLAYSVMNTEAFF. The CDR3, as DNA: TGTGCCAGCAGCGACTTAGCGTATTCGGTCATGAACACTGAAGCTTTCTTT.

The V gene is TRBV5-6, the J gene TRBJ1-2; TRBD1 aligns across 7 bases. The V segment lost 2 bases and the J segment 8 bases; nucleotides outside the gene matches: 3. Germline CDR1 and CDR2: SGHDT and YYEEEE. This CDR3 comprises 12 residues. CDR3 amino acids: CASSLNRGGYTF. The DNA for the CDR3 is TGTGCCAGCAGCTTAAACAGGGGCGGCTACACCTTC.

J is TRBJ1-5 and V is TRBV7-9, with 11 bases fitting TRBD1. J was trimmed by 5 bases and V by 3 bases; bases with no gene match: 6. The CDR3 totals 16 residues. Germline CDR1 SEHNR, CDR2 FQNEAQ (reference sequence). Written as DNA, the CDR3 is TGTGCCAGCAGCTTCTCTGGACAGGGGGCACATCAGCCCCAGCATTTT. This translates into CASSFSGQGAHQPQHF.

The genes are TRBV19 and TRBJ2-7; 16 bases line up with TRBD2. This CDR3 has 18 amino acids. The germline CDR1 and CDR2 sequences are LNHDA and SQIVND (reference sequence). Unmatched junction bases numbered 11, after V lost 5 bases and J lost 4 bases. CDR3 sequence reads: CASSSGTSGRAGRYEQYF. CDR3 in DNA: TGTGCCAGTAGTTCCGGGACTAGCGGGAGGGCCGGGAGGTACGAGCAGTACTTC.

The gene calls are TRBV6-5 and TRBJ2-7; 8 bases agree with TRBD1. CDR3 length: 13 amino acids. Germline CDR1 is MNHEY and CDR2 is SVGAGI. J was trimmed by 6 bases and V by 4 bases; bases with no gene match: 5. The CDR3 loop is CASSSDRGFEQYF. For the CDR3, the DNA is TGTGCCAGCAGTTCCGACAGGGGTTTCGAGCAGTACTTC.